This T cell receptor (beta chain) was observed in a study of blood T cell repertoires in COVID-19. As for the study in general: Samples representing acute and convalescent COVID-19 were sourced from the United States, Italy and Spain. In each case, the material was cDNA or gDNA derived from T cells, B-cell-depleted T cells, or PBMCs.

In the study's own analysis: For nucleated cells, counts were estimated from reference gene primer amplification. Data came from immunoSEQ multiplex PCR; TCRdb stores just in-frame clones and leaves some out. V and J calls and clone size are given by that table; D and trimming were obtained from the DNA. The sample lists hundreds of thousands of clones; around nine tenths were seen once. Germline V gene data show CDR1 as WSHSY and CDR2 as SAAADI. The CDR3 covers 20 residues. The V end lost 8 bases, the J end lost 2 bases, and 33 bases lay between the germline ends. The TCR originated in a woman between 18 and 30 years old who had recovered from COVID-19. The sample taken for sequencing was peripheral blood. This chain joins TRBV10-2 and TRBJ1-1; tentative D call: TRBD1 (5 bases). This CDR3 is CASWPAGGDSPGTDNTEAFF. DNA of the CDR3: TGCGCCAGCTGGCCGGCCGGGGGAGATAGTCCGGGAACAGACAACACTGAAGCTTTCTTT.